These 25 T cell receptor beta chains were sequenced from one sample in a study of blood T cell repertoires in COVID-19. This table comes from immunoSEQ multiplex PCR, and its TCRdb copy is limited to in-frame clones, with some not included. The sample includes under 450,000 clones, about 91% of them seen just once. The sample consisted of peripheral blood. The source is a woman aged 45 to 65 with COVID-19, enrolled during active disease.

This clone was picked up one time. The chain is built from TRBV5-1 and TRBJ2-5; 9 bases fit TRBD2. Trimming took 0 bases from V and 2 from J; bases not matched to a gene: 5. The CDR3 has 16 residues. The V gene's germline CDR1 is SGHRS and CDR2 YFSETQ. CDR3 nucleotide sequence: TGCGCCAGCAGCTTGGTTGGTAGCGGGGGTCAAGAGACCCAGTACTTC. This encodes CASSLVGSGGQETQYF.

The chain couples TRBV11-2 to TRBJ2-7; D gene ambiguous. From germline, CDR1 is SGHAT and CDR2 FQNNGV. The CDR3 is 13 residues long. V was cut by 1 base and J by 3 bases, with 7 bases left in between. In nucleotides, the CDR3 is TGTGCCAGCAGCTTAGGCTCGCGCTACGAGCAGTACTTC. Protein product: CASSLGSRYEQYF.

This clone was counted only a few times. This chain connects TRBV21-1 to TRBJ1-5; the table's D call, TRBD1, has no DNA check behind it. TRBV21-1 is designated a pseudogene. The CDR3 is 15 residues long. This CDR3 reads CASSLRVYSNQPQHF. CDR3 DNA sequence: TGTGCCAGCAGCCTCAGGGTTTATAGCAATCAGCCCCAGCATTTT.

The chain is built from TRBV12-5 and TRBJ1-4; 8 nucleotides align to TRBD1. With V trimmed by 0 bases and J by 3 bases, 6 bases remained unmatched. There are 17 residues in the CDR3. CDR1 and CDR2 (germline): LGHNT, FRNRAP. CDR3 DNA: TGTGCTAGTGGTTTGGTACCCCCAGGGGGCTCTAATGAAAAACTGTTTTTT. Its protein product is CASGLVPPGGSNEKLFF. The variable domain in full, with the rest retrieved from reference TRBV12-5 and TRBJ1-4, is DARVTQTPRHKVTEMGQEVTMRCQPILGHNTVFWYRQTMMQGLELLAYFRNRAPLDDSGMPKDRFSAEMPDATLATLKIQPSEPRDSAVYFCASGLVPPGGSNEKLFFGSGTQLSVL.

The rearrangement links TRBV13 to TRBJ2-7; TRBD2 is a possible D gene (6 bases). V was pared by 7 bases and J by 2 bases, with 12 bases between. CDR3 length: 13 amino acids. Germline CDR1 and CDR2: PRHDT and FYEKMQ (reference sequence). As DNA, the CDR3 is TGTGCCAGCACCTTCGGGAGAGCCTACGAGCAGTACTTC. It yields the protein CASTFGRAYEQYF.

The genes are TRBV7-9 and TRBJ1-5; D remains ambiguous. The CDR3 has 15 amino acids. Germline V CDR1 and CDR2: SEHNR, FQNEAQ (reference sequence). V was pared by 2 bases and J by 0 bases, with 8 bases between. CDR3 sequence reads: CASSLWSDSNQPQHF. In nucleotides, the CDR3 is TGTGCCAGCAGCTTATGGTCAGATAGCAATCAGCCCCAGCATTTT.

The chain links TRBV11-2 to TRBJ2-1; TRBD1 aligns across 7 bases. The CDR3 is 18 amino acids. Trimming at V came to 3 bases and at J to 7 bases, leaving 18 bases not matched to a gene. Germline V gene sequence: CDR1 SGHAT, CDR2 FQNNGV. Here the CDR3 reads CASSLRTGRTTSGNEQFF. The CDR3 region has the DNA TGTGCCAGCAGCTTGAGGACAGGAAGGACCACCTCGGGGAATGAGCAGTTCTTC.

Only one count was recorded for this clone. This chain joins TRBV19 and TRBJ2-7, with 7 bases that match TRBD1. The CDR3 contains 14 residues. Germline values: CDR1 LNHDA, CDR2 SQIVND (reference sequence). Germline trimming cut 5 bases from V and 2 bases from J; bases unmatched to any gene: 6. The CDR3 DNA reads TGTGCCAGTAGTGCAAGGGACAGCCCCTACGAGCAGTACTTC. Its protein is CASSARDSPYEQYF.

This rearrangement joins TRBV19 to TRBJ1-3, with D unclear. Germline V lookup: CDR1 LNHDA, CDR2 SQIVND (reference sequence). Trimming took 5 bases from V and 5 from J, leaving 13 bases between them. The CDR3 has 14 amino acids. The CDR3 sequence is CASSRVEIRNTIYF. The CDR3 nucleotides are TGTGCCAGTAGTCGCGTGGAGATTCGAAACACCATATATTTT.

The genes are TRBV5-4 and TRBJ1-2; TRBD1 is a possible D gene (6 bases). V was pared by 4 bases and J by 3 bases, with 19 bases between. CDR3 length: 16 residues. Per the germline V gene, CDR1 is SGHNT and CDR2 is YYREEE (reference sequence). CDR3 sequence: CASSNSDRGVYYGYTF. The CDR3 nucleotides read TGTGCCAGCAGCAATTCGGACAGAGGGGTATACTATGGCTACACCTTC.

The gene calls are TRBV5-6 and TRBJ1-2; TRBD1 matches 8 bases. Germline V lookup: CDR1 SGHDT, CDR2 YYEEEE. V was pared by 4 bases and J by 4 bases, with 15 bases of the junction left unmatched. The CDR3 consists of 17 residues. CDR3 loop: CASSLLPIQGDAYGYTF. Here the CDR3 DNA reads TGTGCCAGCAGCCTCCTACCCATACAGGGGGATGCCTATGGCTACACCTTC.

V is TRBV4-2 and J is TRBJ1-2, with D possibly matching TRBD1 (6 bases). Trimming pared 0 bases from V and 5 bases from J, leaving 16 bases between. CDR3 size: 16 residues. From germline, CDR1 is LGHNA and CDR2 YNFKEQ. The CDR3 sequence: CASSQDPARGGYGYTF. For the CDR3, the DNA is TGTGCCAGCAGCCAAGATCCAGCCAGGGGCGGTTATGGCTACACCTTC.

The V gene is TRBV28, the J gene TRBJ1-5; no reliable D call. Trimming took 3 bases from V and 6 from J, leaving 3 bases between them. Germline V gives CDR1 MDHEN, CDR2 SYDVKM. This CDR3 is 11 amino acids long. CDR3 DNA sequence: TGTGCCAGCAGTTTCTCTCAGCCCCAGCATTTT. The encoded protein is CASSFSQPQHF.

The gene calls are TRBV5-4 and TRBJ1-5; D is unclear. The germline V gene encodes CDR1 SGHNT and CDR2 YYREEE (reference sequence). The CDR3 spans 13 residues. V lost 0 bases to trimming and J lost 4 bases, with 5 bases between them. For the CDR3, the DNA is TGTGCCAGCAGCTTGGGCCAGAATCAGCCCCAGCATTTT. Amino acid sequence: CASSLGQNQPQHF.

The chain has TRBV24-1 and TRBJ1-1; D is unresolved. Germline assignment: CDR1 KGHDR and CDR2 SFDVKD. The CDR3 covers 14 residues. V lost 2 bases, J lost 10 bases, and 16 bases lay in between. The CDR3 sequence is CATSDSLREKGAFF. CDR3 coding DNA: TGTGCCACCAGTGATTCCTTAAGGGAGAAAGGAGCTTTCTTT.

The CDR3 nucleotides read TGTGCCAGTAGTATCCGGTGGTCTGCGGGGCGGAACAATGAGCAGTTCTTC. It yields the protein CASSIRWSAGRNNEQFF. V is TRBV19 and J is TRBJ2-1; D perhaps matches TRBD2 (6 bases). Trimming stripped 3 bases from V and 5 bases from J, with 20 bases between. The CDR3 covers 17 residues. The germline gives CDR1 LNHDA, CDR2 SQIVND (reference sequence).

This chain links TRBV2 with TRBJ1-1, with D perhaps TRBD1 (5 bases). CDR3 length: 12 amino acids. V lost 11 bases and J 1 base, leaving 11 bases between the germline ends. Germline CDR1 is SNHLY and CDR2 is FYNNEI. The CDR3 reads CAGRTTNTEAFF. The CDR3 region has the DNA TGTGCCGGCCGGACAACGAACACTGAAGCTTTCTTT.

With respect to this clone: Different DNA sequences within this sample yield the same CDR3. The genes are TRBV5-1 and TRBJ1-4; D perhaps matches TRBD1 (6 bases). The CDR3 contains 14 residues. The V gene lost 0 bases and the J gene lost 6 bases, with 9 bases spanning the gap. The germline CDR1 and CDR2 sequences are SGHRS and YFSETQ. CDR3 in DNA: TGCGCCAGCAGCTTGGGACAGGCGGATGAAAAACTGTTTTTT. It encodes CASSLGQADEKLFF.

The rearrangement uses TRBV7-8 and TRBJ1-5, with D hard to call. Trimming shortened V by 2 bases and J by 0 bases, and 8 bases separated the two germline ends. There are 15 residues in the CDR3. Germline V gene data show CDR1 as SGHVS and CDR2 as FQNEAQ. Here the CDR3 reads CASSLHRLSNQPQHF. For the CDR3, the DNA is TGTGCCAGCAGCTTACATCGACTTAGCAATCAGCCCCAGCATTTT.

This clone was observed a few times. The gene calls are TRBV12-3 or TRBV12-4 and TRBJ2-2; D is perhaps TRBD2 (6 bases). The CDR3 loop spans 13 amino acids. V gave up 3 bases and J gave up 7 bases, with 9 bases separating them. The CDR3 loop is CASSFGEVGELFF. For the CDR3, the DNA is TGTGCCAGCAGTTTTGGGGAGGTCGGGGAGCTGTTTTTT.

The V gene is TRBV5-1, the J gene TRBJ2-7; D may be TRBD1 (8 bases). V shed 4 bases and J shed 5 bases, with 16 bases lying between them. The CDR3 is 14 amino acids. Germline loops: CDR1 SGHRS, CDR2 YFSETQ. CDR3 loop: CASSNDRGGDEQYF. The CDR3 DNA reads TGCGCCAGCAGCAACGACAGGGGAGGGGACGAGCAGTACTTC.

The chain joins TRBV5-4 to TRBJ1-3; TRBD1 agrees at 12 bases. CDR3 length: 16 residues. J lost 4 bases, V lost 3 bases, and 5 bases had no gene match. The germline CDR1 and CDR2 sequences are SGHNT and YYREEE (reference sequence). CDR3 sequence reads: CASSWMGTGGGNTIYF. CDR3 in DNA: TGTGCCAGCAGCTGGATGGGGACAGGGGGCGGAAACACCATATATTTT.

CDR3 DNA: TGTGCCAGCAGTTTAACTGTTACAGGGCGCTATGGCTACACCTTC. Its translation is CASSLTVTGRYGYTF. The V call is TRBV27, the J call TRBJ1-2, with D perhaps matching TRBD1 (6 bases). This CDR3 comprises 15 residues. V lost 2 bases and J 4 bases, leaving 14 bases between the germline ends. Germline loops: CDR1 MNHEY, CDR2 SMNVEV (reference sequence).

The chain has TRBV19 and TRBJ1-2; tentatively, D is TRBD1 (6 bases). The CDR3 runs to 13 residues. Trimming removed 6 bases from V and 5 bases from J, with 13 bases in between. Germline values: CDR1 LNHDA, CDR2 SQIVND (reference sequence). The DNA of the CDR3 is TGTGCCAGTAGGAACAGGGCTCCATATGGCTACACCTTC. Amino acid sequence: CASRNRAPYGYTF.

The J gene is TRBJ1-1, the V gene TRBV6-4, with D possibly TRBD1 on 5 matching bases. CDR1 MRHNA and CDR2 SNTAGT come from the germline V gene. This CDR3 has 13 residues. The ends were cut back, 6 bases at V and 1 base at J, with 9 bases in the middle. The CDR3 here is CASSYRRNTEAFF. The CDR3 DNA reads as TGTGCCAGCAGCTACAGGAGGAACACTGAAGCTTTCTTT.